These 12 T cell receptor beta chains share one sample of origin, sequenced in a study of blood T cell repertoires in COVID-19. The data were produced by immunoSEQ multiplex PCR, yet TCRdb's version contains in-frame clones alone and is incomplete. The sample yields fewer than 600,000 clones, approximately 88% seen once. Sequencing was done on a sample of PBMCs or T cells enriched from blood (not recorded which). These receptors came from a woman aged 40-49 years who had recovered from COVID-19.

The chain is built from TRBV14 and TRBJ1-1; D is perhaps TRBD1 (6 bases). V was cut by 4 bases and J by 5 bases, with 14 bases left in between. Germline loops: CDR1 SGHDN, CDR2 FVKESK. This CDR3 spans 14 amino acids. The CDR3 here is CASSPPQGRTEAFF. In DNA, the CDR3 is TGTGCCAGCAGCCCCCCCCAGGGGCGAACTGAAGCTTTCTTT.

The chain has TRBV24-1 and TRBJ2-1; 7 bases are shared with TRBD1. The CDR3 is 15 residues long. Trimming removed 5 bases from V and 7 bases from J; junction bases left unmatched: 10. Germline values: CDR1 KGHDR, CDR2 SFDVKD. The CDR3 sequence is CATSGSGTALNEQFF. The CDR3, as DNA: TGTGCCACCAGTGGTTCCGGGACAGCCCTGAATGAGCAGTTCTTC.

The V gene is TRBV28, the J gene TRBJ2-3; 10 bases fit TRBD2. V trimming: 5 bases; J trimming: 4 bases; junction bases outside the gene matches: 6. The CDR3 extends over 15 amino acids. Germline lookup yields CDR1 MDHEN and CDR2 SYDVKM. DNA for the CDR3: TGTGCCAGCAGTCTCAGTAGCGGGAGGCCAGATACGCAGTATTTT. Encoded protein: CASSLSSGRPDTQYF.

This clone was seen a few times. The chain uses TRBV19 and TRBJ1-4; no reliable D call. The CDR3 consists of 15 residues. The germline CDR1 and CDR2 sequences are LNHDA and SQIVND (reference sequence). Trimming removed 7 bases from V and 5 bases from J, with 17 bases in between. The CDR3 loop reads CASKNGPRLNEKLFF. CDR3 sequence (DNA): TGTGCCAGTAAGAACGGTCCCCGGTTGAATGAAAAACTGTTTTTT. Full variable domain (rest looked up from reference TRBV19 and TRBJ1-4): DGGITQSPKYLFRKEGQNVTLSCEQNLNHDAMYWYRQDPGQGLRLIYYSQIVNDFQKGDIAEGYSVSREKKESFPLTVTSAQKNPTAFYLCASKNGPRLNEKLFFGSGTQLSVL.

This rearrangement joins TRBV11-3 to TRBJ2-7; 8 bases match TRBD2. CDR1 and CDR2 (germline): SGHNT, YENEEA. This CDR3 comprises 16 residues. Germline trimming cut 6 bases from V and 2 bases from J; bases unmatched to any gene: 12. CDR3 residues: CASRKRASGPTYEQYF. DNA for the CDR3: TGTGCCAGCAGAAAGAGGGCTAGCGGGCCTACCTACGAGCAGTACTTC.

The chain links TRBV5-4 to TRBJ2-3, with D perhaps TRBD1 (5 bases). The CDR3 runs to 16 residues. Trimming pared 3 bases from V and 1 base from J, leaving 15 bases between. The germline gives CDR1 SGHNT, CDR2 YYREEE (reference sequence). CDR3 loop: CASSWGPTTGTDTQYF. CDR3 sequence (DNA): TGTGCCAGCAGCTGGGGCCCTACGACAGGCACAGATACGCAGTATTTT.

V gene TRBV7-9 combines with J gene TRBJ2-7; D is uncertain. With 1 base removed from V and 3 bases from J, the gap between germline ends came to 10 bases. Germline V gene lookup returns CDR1 SEHNR and CDR2 FQNEAQ (reference sequence). The CDR3 covers 14 residues. CDR3 amino acids: CASSLGSAYYEQYF. CDR3 coding DNA: TGTGCCAGCAGCTTAGGCAGCGCCTACTACGAGCAGTACTTC. The variable domain in full, completed from reference TRBV7-9 and TRBJ2-7, reads DTGVSQNPRHKITKRGQNVTFRCDPISEHNRLYWYRQTLGQGPEFLTYFQNEAQLEKSRLLSDRFSAERPKGSFSTLEIQRTEQGDSAMYLCASSLGSAYYEQYFGPGTRLTVT.

The chain uses TRBV3-1 (or the pseudogene TRBV3-2) and TRBJ2-5, with 13 nucleotides matching TRBD2. V dropped 1 base and J dropped 4; count of bases not matched to a gene: 3. This CDR3 has 16 amino acids. Germline-derived CDR1 and CDR2 are LGHDT and YNNKEL (reference sequence). DNA of the CDR3: TGTGCCAGCAGCCAAGGGACTAGCGGGAGAATAGAGACCCAGTACTTC. Encoded protein: CASSQGTSGRIETQYF.

Only one count was recorded for this clone. The rearrangement uses TRBV9 and TRBJ2-1, with D perhaps TRBD2 (6 bases). Trimming shortened V by 2 bases and J by 7 bases, and 13 bases separated the two germline ends. The germline CDR1 and CDR2 sequences are SGDLS and YYNGEE. The CDR3 runs 14 residues. The CDR3 sequence: CASSVGEAKNEQFF. CDR3 DNA sequence: TGTGCCAGCAGCGTGGGGGAGGCAAAGAATGAGCAGTTCTTC.

The chain joins TRBV24-1 to TRBJ1-5; 11 nucleotides agree with TRBD1. The CDR3 totals 17 residues. Trimming cost V 2 bases and J 6 bases; bases outside gene matches: 8. Per the germline V gene, CDR1 is KGHDR and CDR2 is SFDVKD. The CDR3 DNA is TGTGCCACCAGTGATTCGGGGACAGGGGGAACAGGTCAGCCCCAGCATTTT. Residues: CATSDSGTGGTGQPQHF.

V gene TRBV25-1 combines with J gene TRBJ1-6; TRBD1 matches at 10 bases. Trimming took 4 bases from V and 8 from J; bases not matched to a gene: 5. Germline V CDR1 and CDR2: MGHDK, SYGVNS. This CDR3 region has 15 residues. CDR3: CASSGRDRGYSPLHF. In DNA form, the CDR3 reads TGTGCCAGCAGTGGCCGGGACAGGGGTTATTCACCCCTCCACTTT.

The chain employs TRBV29-1 and TRBJ1-2, with 8 bases aligning to TRBD1. J gave up 4 bases and V 7 bases, and 5 bases lay outside the gene matches. Germline V gene sequence: CDR1 SQVTM, CDR2 ANQGSEA. CDR3 size: 12 residues. This CDR3 reads CSERTGPYGYTF. In nucleotides, the CDR3 is TGCAGCGAGAGGACAGGGCCCTATGGCTACACCTTC.